Listed here are 10 T cell receptor beta chains from one sample, sequenced in a study of regulatory T cells in long-lasting Graves disease. In building TCR beta libraries, iRepertoire HTBI primers were used together with Arm-PCR of CDR3 regions. One entry per CDR3 protein, called by TCRdb with MiXCR from the multiplex PCR reads. Among 400,000 to 550,000 distinct CDR3 sequences listed, approximately 16% were seen once. Time point described: newly diagnosed GD, antithyroid drugs for less than 3 months. PBMC RNA was the source of the TCR library. These same data were also listed under a study on T cells in Graves' hyperthyroidism and ophthalmopathy.

The starting material was peripheral blood mononuclear cells (PBMCs), obtained at new diagnosis, from a patient treated with antithyroid drugs. These receptors came from a woman aged 25-40 years with Graves disease.

This clonotype has at least ten counts. The rearrangement joins TRBV7-9 to TRBJ1-5; unclear D gene. The CDR3 is 14 amino acids. V was trimmed by 0 bases and J by 2 bases, leaving 5 bases between them. Germline loops: CDR1 SEHNR, CDR2 FQNEAQ (reference sequence). The CDR3 DNA is TGTGCCAGCAGCTTAGCGGAGGGCAATCAGCCCCAGCATTTT. As protein: CASSLAEGNQPQHF.

This clonotype was recorded once. The chain has TRBV6-2 or TRBV6-3 and TRBJ2-2; D gene ambiguous. Trimming left V 6 bases short and J 6 bases short, with 11 bases between. CDR1 is MNHEY and CDR2 is SVGEGT in the germline V gene. The CDR3 is 13 residues long. The CDR3 reads CASSPRQAGELFF. In DNA form, the CDR3 reads TGTGCCAGCAGCCCCAGGCAGGCCGGGGAGCTGTTTTTT.

This clonotype came up many times. This chain links TRBV2 with TRBJ1-2, with a tentative D call TRBD1 (5 bases). Germline CDR1 SNHLY, CDR2 FYNNEI. V lost 6 bases and J 7 bases, leaving 15 bases between the germline ends. The length of the CDR3 is 13 residues. DNA for the CDR3: TGTGCCAGCAGGCCCTCAGGGATGAGTGGCTACACCTTC. Translated, it gives CASRPSGMSGYTF. Supplemented by reference TRBV2 and TRBJ1-2, the full variable domain reads EPEVTQTPSHQVTQMGQEVILRCVPISNHLYFYWYRQILGQKVEFLVSFYNNEISEKSEIFDDQFSVERPDGSNFTLKIRSTKLEDSAMYFCASRPSGMSGYTFGSGTRLTVV.

The sample holds a few counts of this clonotype. V gene TRBV20-1 combines with J gene TRBJ2-1; 9 positions agree with TRBD2. Trimming cost V 6 bases and J 4 bases; bases outside gene matches: 16. The CDR3 is 17 amino acids. CDR1 is DFQATT, CDR2 SNEGSKA, per germline (reference sequence). In DNA form, the CDR3 reads TGCAGTGCACAAGGTGGTAGCGGGAGCTCGTGGTACAATGAGCAGTTCTTC. This sequence encodes CSAQGGSGSSWYNEQFF.

This clonotype turned up a few times. J is TRBJ2-7 and V is TRBV6-5, with a weak D call TRBD2 (6 bases). The V gene lost 1 base and the J gene lost 2 bases, with 12 bases spanning the gap. Germline V CDR1 and CDR2: MNHEY, SVGAGI. This CDR3 comprises 15 residues. CDR3 loop: CASSYLASETYEQYF. CDR3 nucleotides: TGTGCCAGCAGTTACTTGGCTAGCGAAACCTACGAGCAGTACTTC.

This clonotype showed up many times. The gene calls are TRBV11-3 and TRBJ2-2, with D unclear. Germline V gene sequence: CDR1 SGHNT, CDR2 YENEEA. Trimming stripped 5 bases from V and 3 bases from J, with 7 bases between. The length of the CDR3 is 13 residues. CDR3 DNA sequence: TGTGCCAGCAGCCTGGACGACACCGGGGAGCTGTTTTTT. Translated, it gives CASSLDDTGELFF.

Concerning this clonotype: Just one base apart from a much larger clone, this may be a read error. The CDR3 sequence: CASGSSGSNRPQHF. CDR3 nucleotide sequence: TGTGCCAGCGGCAGTAGCGGTAGCAATCGGCCCCAGCATTTT. V usage is TRBV6-2 or TRBV6-3 and J usage is TRBJ1-5; no clear D. Germline CDR1 reads MNHEY; CDR2 reads SVGEGT. There are 14 residues in the CDR3.

This clonotype was recorded at least ten times. The V call is TRBV20-1, the J call TRBJ1-1; TRBD1 matches 9 bases. CDR1 is DFQATT, CDR2 SNEGSKA, per germline (reference sequence). V lost 5 bases and J lost 3; bases outside the gene matches: 7. The CDR3 is made up of 14 amino acids. CDR3 amino acids: CSALDRGWDTEAFF. The CDR3, as DNA: TGCAGTGCTCTGGACAGGGGATGGGACACTGAAGCTTTCTTT.

Turning to this clonotype: A much larger clone lies one base from this, so it may be a read error. The chain is built from TRBV10-1 and TRBJ2-7; 11 bases fit TRBD2. CDR1 is WNHNN, CDR2 SYGVQD, per germline (reference sequence). The CDR3 consists of 16 residues. In DNA, the CDR3 is TGTGCCAGCGGCGTAGCGGGAGGGCCGAATTACTACGAGCAGTACGTC. Protein: CASGVAGGPNYYEQYV.

The rearrangement links TRBV27 to TRBJ1-5, with unresolved D. The CDR3 length is 12 residues. Trimming removed 8 bases from V and 0 bases from J, with 5 bases in between. Germline V gives CDR1 MNHEY, CDR2 SMNVEV (reference sequence). As DNA, the CDR3 is TGTGCCAGCGGCAATAGCAATCAGCCCCAGCATTTT. This codes for CASGNSNQPQHF.